This T cell receptor (beta chain) comes out of a study of identical twins. Study conclusions and caveats: Twin sharing of out-of-frame TCR alpha was underestimated by models in monozygotic pairs. Within cord blood, abundant beta clonotypes carried fewer insertions, but memory repertoires showed no such trend.

Each cDNA held unique molecular identifiers, and template switching gave it a universal primer site. TCRdb processed the 5' RACE reads anew with MiXCR; each CDR3 protein has one entry. Of around 490,000 distinct CDR3 sequences in the sample, about 22% were seen once. Only healthy Caucasians were included as donors. The CDR3 extends over 14 amino acids. Concerning this clonotype: Its antigen remains unidentified. A much larger clone sits a single nucleotide away, making a read error possible.

A further study also used this sample, focusing on yellow fever vaccine responses in identical twins.

This TCR came from a woman aged 18-35 years in good health. Sequenced sample: CD4+ T cells sorted from blood. The chain links TRBV12-3 or TRBV12-4 to TRBJ2-5; 8 positions match TRBD1. The CDR3: CAGSLQGGQETQYF. The DNA of the CDR3 is TGTGCCGGCAGTTTACAGGGGGGTCAGGAGACCCAGTACTTC.